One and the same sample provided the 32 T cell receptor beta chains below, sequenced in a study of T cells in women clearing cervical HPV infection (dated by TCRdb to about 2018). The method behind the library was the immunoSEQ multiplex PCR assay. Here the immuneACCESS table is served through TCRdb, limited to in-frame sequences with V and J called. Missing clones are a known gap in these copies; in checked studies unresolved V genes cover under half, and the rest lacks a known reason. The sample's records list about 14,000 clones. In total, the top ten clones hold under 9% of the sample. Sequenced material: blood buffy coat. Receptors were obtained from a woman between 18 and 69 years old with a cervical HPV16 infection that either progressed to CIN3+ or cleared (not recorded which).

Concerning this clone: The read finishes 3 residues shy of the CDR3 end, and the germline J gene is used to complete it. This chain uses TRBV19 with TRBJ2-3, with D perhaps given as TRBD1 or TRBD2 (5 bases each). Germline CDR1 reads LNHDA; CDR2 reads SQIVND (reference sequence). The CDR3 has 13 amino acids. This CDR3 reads CASSFYFEGTQYF. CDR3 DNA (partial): TGTGCCAGTAGTTTCTACTTTGAGGGGACG.

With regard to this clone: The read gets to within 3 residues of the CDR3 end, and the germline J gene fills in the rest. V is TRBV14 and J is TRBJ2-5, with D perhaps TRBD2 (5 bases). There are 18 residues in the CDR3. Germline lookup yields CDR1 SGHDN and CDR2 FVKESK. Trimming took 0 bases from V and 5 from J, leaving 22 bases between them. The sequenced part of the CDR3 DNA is TGTGCCAGCAGCCAAGATATTGTATGGTCCTCGACGGGGGAGACC. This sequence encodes CASSQDIVWSSTGET. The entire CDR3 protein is CASSQDIVWSSTGETQYF.

The CDR3 DNA, read in part, is TGTGCCATCAGTGAGTTCCTAGCGGGAGAAAACAAAGAGACG. Translation: CAISEFLAGENKET. In full, the CDR3 reads CAISEFLAGENKETQYF. The rearrangement uses TRBV10-3 and TRBJ2-3, with TRBD2 identical over 10 bases. The read stops 3 residues short of the end of the CDR3; the missing end is completed from the germline J gene. Germline V gives CDR1 ENHRY, CDR2 SYGVKD. The CDR3 has 17 residues.

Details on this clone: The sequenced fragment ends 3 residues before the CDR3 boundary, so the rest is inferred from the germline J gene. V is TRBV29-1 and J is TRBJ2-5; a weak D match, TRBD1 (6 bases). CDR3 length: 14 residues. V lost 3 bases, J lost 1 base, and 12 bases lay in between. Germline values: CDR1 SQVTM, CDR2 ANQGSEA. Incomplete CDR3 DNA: TGCAGCGTTGAGGGCAGGGGAAGCCAAGAGACC. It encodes CSVEGRGSQET. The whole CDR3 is CSVEGRGSQETQYF.

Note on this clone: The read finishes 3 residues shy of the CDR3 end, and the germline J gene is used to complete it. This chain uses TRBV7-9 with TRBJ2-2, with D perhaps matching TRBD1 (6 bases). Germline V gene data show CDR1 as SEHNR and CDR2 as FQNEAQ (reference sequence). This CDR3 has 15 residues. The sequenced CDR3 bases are TGTGCCAGCAGCTTAGACAGGGCAGGGGCCAACGTG. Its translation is CASSLDRAGANV. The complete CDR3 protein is CASSLDRAGANVLFF.

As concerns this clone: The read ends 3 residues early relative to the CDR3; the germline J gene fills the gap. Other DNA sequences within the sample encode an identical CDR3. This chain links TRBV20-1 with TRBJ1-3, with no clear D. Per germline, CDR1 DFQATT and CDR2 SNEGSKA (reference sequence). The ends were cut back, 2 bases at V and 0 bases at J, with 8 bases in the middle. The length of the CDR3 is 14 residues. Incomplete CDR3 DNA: TGCAGTGCTAGATGGCAAGACTCTGGAAACACC. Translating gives CSARWQDSGNT. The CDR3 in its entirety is CSARWQDSGNTIYF.

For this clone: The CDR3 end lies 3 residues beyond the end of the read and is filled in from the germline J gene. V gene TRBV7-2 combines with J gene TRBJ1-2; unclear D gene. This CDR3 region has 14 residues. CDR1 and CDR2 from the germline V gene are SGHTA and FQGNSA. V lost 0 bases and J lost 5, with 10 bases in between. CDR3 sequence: CASSLAPRAYGYTF. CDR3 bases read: TGTGCCAGCAGCTTAGCGCCTCGAGCTTATGGC.

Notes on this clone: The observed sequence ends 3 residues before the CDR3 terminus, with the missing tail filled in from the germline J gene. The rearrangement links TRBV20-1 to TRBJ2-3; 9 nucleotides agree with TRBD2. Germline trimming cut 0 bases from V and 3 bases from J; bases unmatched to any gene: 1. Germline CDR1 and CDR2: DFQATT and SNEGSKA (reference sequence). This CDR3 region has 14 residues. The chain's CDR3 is CSARDSGSTDTQYF. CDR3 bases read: TGCAGTGCTAGAGATAGCGGGAGTACAGATACG.

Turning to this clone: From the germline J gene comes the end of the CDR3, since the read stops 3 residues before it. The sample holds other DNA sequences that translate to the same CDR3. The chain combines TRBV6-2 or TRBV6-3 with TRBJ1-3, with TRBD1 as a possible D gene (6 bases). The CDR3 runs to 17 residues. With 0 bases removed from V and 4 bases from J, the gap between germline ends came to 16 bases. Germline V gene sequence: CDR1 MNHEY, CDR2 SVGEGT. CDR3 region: CASSYSAGGELGNTIYF. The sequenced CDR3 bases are TGTGCCAGCAGTTACTCGGCGGGGGGCGAGCTCGGAAACACC.

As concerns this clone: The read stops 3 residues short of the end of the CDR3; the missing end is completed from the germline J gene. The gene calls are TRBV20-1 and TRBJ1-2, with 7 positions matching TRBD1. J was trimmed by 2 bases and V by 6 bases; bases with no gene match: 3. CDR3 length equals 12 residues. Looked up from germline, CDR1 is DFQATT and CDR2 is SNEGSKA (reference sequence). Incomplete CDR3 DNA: TGCAGTGCCCCGACAGGGAACTATGGC. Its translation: CSAPTGNYG. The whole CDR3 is CSAPTGNYGYTF.

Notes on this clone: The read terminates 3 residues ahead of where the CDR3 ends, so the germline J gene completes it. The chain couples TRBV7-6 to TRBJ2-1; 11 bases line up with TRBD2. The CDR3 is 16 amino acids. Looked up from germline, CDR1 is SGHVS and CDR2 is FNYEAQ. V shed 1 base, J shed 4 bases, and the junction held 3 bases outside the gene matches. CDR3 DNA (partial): TGTGCCAGCAGCTTAGAAGGGACTAGCGGATACAATGAG. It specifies CASSLEGTSGYNE. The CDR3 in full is CASSLEGTSGYNEQFF.

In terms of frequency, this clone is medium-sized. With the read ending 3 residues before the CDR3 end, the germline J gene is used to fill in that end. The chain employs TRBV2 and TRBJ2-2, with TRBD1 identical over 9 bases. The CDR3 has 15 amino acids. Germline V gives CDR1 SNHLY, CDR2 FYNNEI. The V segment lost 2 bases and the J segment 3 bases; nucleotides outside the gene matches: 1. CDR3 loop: CASSEWTGDTGELFF. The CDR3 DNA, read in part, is TGTGCCAGCAGTGAATGGACAGGGGACACCGGGGAG.

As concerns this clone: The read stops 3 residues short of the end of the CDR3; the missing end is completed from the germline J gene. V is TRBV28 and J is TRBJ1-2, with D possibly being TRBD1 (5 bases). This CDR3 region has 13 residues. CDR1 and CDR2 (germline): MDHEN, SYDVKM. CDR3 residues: CASSLSGSYDYTF. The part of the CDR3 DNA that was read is TGTGCCAGCAGTTTATCAGGGTCCTACGAC.

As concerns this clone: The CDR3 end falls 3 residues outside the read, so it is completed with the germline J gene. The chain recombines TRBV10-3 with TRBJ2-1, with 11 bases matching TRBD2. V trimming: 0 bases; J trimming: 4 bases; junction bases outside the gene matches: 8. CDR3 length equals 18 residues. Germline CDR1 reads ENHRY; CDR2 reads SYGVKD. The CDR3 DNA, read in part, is TGTGCCATCAGTGAGTCTACGTCTAGCGGGGGGATGTACAATGAG. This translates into CAISESTSSGGMYNE. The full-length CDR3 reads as CAISESTSSGGMYNEQFF.

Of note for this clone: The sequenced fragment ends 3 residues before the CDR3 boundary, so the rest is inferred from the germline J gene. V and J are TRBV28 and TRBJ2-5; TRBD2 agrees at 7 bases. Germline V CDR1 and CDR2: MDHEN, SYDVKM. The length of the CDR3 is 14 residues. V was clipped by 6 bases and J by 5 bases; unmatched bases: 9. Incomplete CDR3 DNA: TGTGCCAGCAGAGAACGGAGCGGGGTTGAGACC. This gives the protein CASRERSGVET. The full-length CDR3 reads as CASRERSGVETQYF.

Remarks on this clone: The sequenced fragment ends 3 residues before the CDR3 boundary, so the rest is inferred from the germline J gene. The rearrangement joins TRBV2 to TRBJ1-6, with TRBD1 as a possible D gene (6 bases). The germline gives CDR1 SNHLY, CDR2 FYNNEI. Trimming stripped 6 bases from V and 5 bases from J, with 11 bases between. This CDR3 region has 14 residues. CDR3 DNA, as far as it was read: TGTGCCAGCAGGGACGACAGGCATAATTCACCC. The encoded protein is CASRDDRHNSP. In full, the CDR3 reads CASRDDRHNSPLHF. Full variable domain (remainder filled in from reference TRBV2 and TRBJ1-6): EPEVTQTPSHQVTQMGQEVILRCVPISNHLYFYWYRQILGQKVEFLVSFYNNEISEKSEIFDDQFSVERPDGSNFTLKIRSTKLEDSAMYFCASRDDRHNSPLHFGNGTRLTVT.

The DNA read from the CDR3 is TGTGCCAGCAGTGACTCTTCCGGGACATACAATGAG. As protein: CASSDSSGTYNE. The complete CDR3 reads CASSDSSGTYNEQFF. J is TRBJ2-1 and V is TRBV6-4, with D perhaps matching TRBD1 (6 bases). Read data end 3 residues before the CDR3 end; the end is taken from the germline J gene. Germline CDR1 is MRHNA and CDR2 is SNTAGT. Trimming stripped 0 bases from V and 4 bases from J, with 10 bases between. The CDR3 is 15 residues long.

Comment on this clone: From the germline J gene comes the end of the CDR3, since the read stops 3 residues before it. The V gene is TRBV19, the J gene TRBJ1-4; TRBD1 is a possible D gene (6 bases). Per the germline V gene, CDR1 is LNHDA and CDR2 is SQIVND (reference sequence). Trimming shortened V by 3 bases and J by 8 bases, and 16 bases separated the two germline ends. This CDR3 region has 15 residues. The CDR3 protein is CASSILGGGQEKLFF. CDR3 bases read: TGTGCCAGTAGTATTTTAGGGGGAGGGCAAGAAAAA.

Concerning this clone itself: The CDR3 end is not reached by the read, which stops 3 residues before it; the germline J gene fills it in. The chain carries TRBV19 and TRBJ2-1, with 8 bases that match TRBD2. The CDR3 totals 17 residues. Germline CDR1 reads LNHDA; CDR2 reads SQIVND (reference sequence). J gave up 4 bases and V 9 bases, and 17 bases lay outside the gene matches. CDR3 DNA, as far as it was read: TGTGCCAGCCTACCCCGGGCGGGAGGTTTTTCATACAATGAG. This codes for CASLPRAGGFSYNE. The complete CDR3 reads CASLPRAGGFSYNEQFF.

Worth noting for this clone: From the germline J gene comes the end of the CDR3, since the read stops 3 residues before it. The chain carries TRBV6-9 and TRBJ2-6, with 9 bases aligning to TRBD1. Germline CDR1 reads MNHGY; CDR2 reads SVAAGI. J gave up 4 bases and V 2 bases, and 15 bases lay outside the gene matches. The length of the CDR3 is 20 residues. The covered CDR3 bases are TGTGCCAGCAGTTATAACGAACAGGGGGCTTCCTCTACCGGGGCCAACGTC. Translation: CASSYNEQGASSTGANV. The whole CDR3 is CASSYNEQGASSTGANVLTF.

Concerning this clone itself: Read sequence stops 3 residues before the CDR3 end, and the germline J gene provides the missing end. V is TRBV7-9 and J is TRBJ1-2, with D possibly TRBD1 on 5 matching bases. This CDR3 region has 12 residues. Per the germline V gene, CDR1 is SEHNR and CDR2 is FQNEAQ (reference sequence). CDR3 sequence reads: CASSLAQGIYTF. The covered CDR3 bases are TGTGCCAGCAGCTTAGCGCAGGGCATC.

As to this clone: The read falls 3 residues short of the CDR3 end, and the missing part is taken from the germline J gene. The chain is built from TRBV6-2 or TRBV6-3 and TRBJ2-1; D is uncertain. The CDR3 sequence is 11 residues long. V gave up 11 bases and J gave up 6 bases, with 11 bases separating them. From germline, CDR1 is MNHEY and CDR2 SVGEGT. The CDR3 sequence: CACRERNEQFF. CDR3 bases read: TGTGCCTGTAGAGAGCGCAATGAG.

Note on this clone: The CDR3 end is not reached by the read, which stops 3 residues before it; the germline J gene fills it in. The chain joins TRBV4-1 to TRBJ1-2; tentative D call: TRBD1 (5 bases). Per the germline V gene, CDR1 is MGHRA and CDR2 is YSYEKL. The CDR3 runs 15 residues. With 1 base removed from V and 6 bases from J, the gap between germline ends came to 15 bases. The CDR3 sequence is CASSQGPKGSDGYTF. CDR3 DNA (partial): TGCGCCAGCAGCCAAGGACCCAAGGGGAGCGATGGC.

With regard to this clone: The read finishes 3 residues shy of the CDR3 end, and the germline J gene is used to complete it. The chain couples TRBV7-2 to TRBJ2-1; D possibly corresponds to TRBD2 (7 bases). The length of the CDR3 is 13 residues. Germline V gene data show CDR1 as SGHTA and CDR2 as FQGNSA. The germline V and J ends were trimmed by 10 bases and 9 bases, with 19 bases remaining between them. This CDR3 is CATLGAGDSEQFF. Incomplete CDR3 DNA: TGTGCCACCCTGGGGGCGGGGGACTCTGAG.

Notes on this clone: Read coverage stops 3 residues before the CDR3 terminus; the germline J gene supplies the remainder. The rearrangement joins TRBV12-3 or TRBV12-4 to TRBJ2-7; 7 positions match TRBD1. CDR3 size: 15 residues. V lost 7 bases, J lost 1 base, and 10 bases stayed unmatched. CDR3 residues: CASNRGQRTSYEQYF. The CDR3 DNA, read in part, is TGTGCCAGCAACCGGGGACAGCGAACTTCCTACGAG.

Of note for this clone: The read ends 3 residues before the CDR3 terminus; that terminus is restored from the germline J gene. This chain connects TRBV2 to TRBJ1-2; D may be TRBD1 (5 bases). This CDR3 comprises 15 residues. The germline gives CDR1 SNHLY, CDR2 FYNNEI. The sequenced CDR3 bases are TGTGCCAGCTTTGATGTGGCGGGGACTGACAATGAC. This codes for CASFDVAGTDND. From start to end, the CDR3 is CASFDVAGTDNDYTF.

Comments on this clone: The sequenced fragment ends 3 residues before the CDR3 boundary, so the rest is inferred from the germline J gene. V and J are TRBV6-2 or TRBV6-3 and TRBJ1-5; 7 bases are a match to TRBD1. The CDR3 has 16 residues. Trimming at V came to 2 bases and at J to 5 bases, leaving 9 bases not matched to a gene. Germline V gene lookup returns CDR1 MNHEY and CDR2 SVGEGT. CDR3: CASSYRQGGKDQPQHF. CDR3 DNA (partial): TGTGCCAGCAGTTACAGACAGGGTGGGAAGGATCAGCCC.

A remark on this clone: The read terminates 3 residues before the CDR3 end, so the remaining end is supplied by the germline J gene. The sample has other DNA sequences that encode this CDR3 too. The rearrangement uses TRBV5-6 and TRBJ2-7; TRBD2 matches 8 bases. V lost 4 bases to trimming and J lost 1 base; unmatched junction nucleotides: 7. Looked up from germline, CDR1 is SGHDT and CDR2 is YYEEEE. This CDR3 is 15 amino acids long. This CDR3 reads CASSAGTSGSYEQYF. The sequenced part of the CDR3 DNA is TGTGCCAGCAGCGCGGGGACTAGTGGGTCCTACGAG.

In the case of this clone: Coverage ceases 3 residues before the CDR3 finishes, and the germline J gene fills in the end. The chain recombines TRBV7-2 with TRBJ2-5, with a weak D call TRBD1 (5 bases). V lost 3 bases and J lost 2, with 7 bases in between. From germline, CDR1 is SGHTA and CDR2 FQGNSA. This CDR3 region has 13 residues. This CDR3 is CASSLRQQETQYF. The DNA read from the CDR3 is TGTGCCAGCAGCTTGAGACAGCAAGAGACC. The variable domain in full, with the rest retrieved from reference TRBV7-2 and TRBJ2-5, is GAGVSQSPSNKVTEKGKDVELRCDPISGHTALYWYRQSLGQGLEFLIYFQGNSAPDKSGLPSDRFSAERTGGSVSTLTIQRTQQEDSAVYLCASSLRQQETQYFGPGTRLLVL.

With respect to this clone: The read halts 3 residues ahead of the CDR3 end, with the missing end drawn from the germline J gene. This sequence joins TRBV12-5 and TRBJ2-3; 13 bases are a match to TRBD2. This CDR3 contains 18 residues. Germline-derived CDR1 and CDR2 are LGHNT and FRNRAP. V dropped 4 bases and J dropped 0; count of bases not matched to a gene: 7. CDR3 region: CASGSGTSGASSTDTQYF. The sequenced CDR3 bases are TGTGCTAGTGGTTCCGGGACTAGCGGGGCCTCTAGCACAGATACG.

The CDR3 loop is CATSDFGTSGGDTQYF. The CDR3 DNA, read in part, is TGTGCCACCAGTGATTTTGGGACTAGCGGGGGGGATACG. The chain joins TRBV24-1 to TRBJ2-3; 15 bases agree with TRBD2. The read comes to an end 3 residues before the CDR3 does, leaving the germline J gene to fill in the end. V was clipped by 1 base and J by 6 bases; unmatched bases: 1. This CDR3 has 16 amino acids. In germline, CDR1 is KGHDR, CDR2 SFDVKD.

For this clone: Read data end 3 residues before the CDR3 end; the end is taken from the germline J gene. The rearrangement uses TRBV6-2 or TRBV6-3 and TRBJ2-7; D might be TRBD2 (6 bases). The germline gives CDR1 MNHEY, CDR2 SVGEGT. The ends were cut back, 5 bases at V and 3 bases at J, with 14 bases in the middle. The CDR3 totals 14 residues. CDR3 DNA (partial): TGTGCCAGCAGTCCCCTAGCGCGGAACTACGAG. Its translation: CASSPLARNYE. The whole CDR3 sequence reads CASSPLARNYEQYF.